This T cell receptor (beta chain) came from a study of T cells in women clearing cervical HPV infection. As for the study in general: Cases were women with histologically confirmed HPV16-related CIN3 or worse, including 2 invasive cancers.

Germline V gene lookup returns CDR1 DFQATT and CDR2 SNEGSKA (reference sequence). J gave up 6 bases and V 6 bases, and 16 bases lay outside the gene matches. This CDR3 is 16 amino acids long. On this clone: The observed sequence ends 3 residues before the CDR3 terminus, with the missing tail filled in from the germline J gene.

Sequenced by immunoSEQ multiplex PCR; TCRdb stores in-frame clones only, minus some. The repertoire table contains some 30,000 clones. This sequence originates from a woman between 18 and 70 years old with a cervical HPV16 infection that either progressed to CIN3+ or cleared (not recorded which). Sequencing was done on a sample of blood buffy coat. The rearrangement links TRBV20-1 to TRBJ2-1, with TRBD1 matching 8 bases. CDR3 bases read: TGCAGTGCCAGGCCCTTAGACAGGGGATGGGGCAATGAG. Its translation is CSARPLDRGWGNE. The CDR3 reads in full as CSARPLDRGWGNEQFF.